This T cell receptor (beta chain) was captured by sequencing in a study of blood T cells in healthy people across ages. Study outcomes and limitations: Per million T cells, the diversity of TCR beta decreased roughly linearly as age advanced. Long-lived donors had more naive CD4+ cells and higher diversity than aged donors.

Concerning this clonotype itself: Its antigen is as yet unknown.

This CDR3 region has 18 residues. The germline gives CDR1 DFQATT, CDR2 SNEGSKA (reference sequence). With 6 bases clipped from V and 8 bases from J, the junction kept 18 bases outside the gene matches. A second PCR of about 6 to 12 cycles used a sample-barcoded 5' primer and a J-beta primer mix. MiXCR was run by TCRdb on the 5' RACE reads, yielding one entry per CDR3 protein. Of roughly 1.6 million distinct CDR3 sequences listed, roughly a third are singletons. Each of the donors had roughly 9.7 milliliters of peripheral blood drawn into EDTA-treated Vacutainer tubes. Researchers isolated at least 7 million PBMCs per sample.

Specimen: blood. This chain uses TRBV20-1 with TRBJ2-4, with 14 bases identical to TRBD2. This sequence originates from a woman aged 25 to 45 in good health. The CDR3 here is CSAKKGSGTSGRRDIQYF. The CDR3 nucleotides are TGCAGTGCCAAAAAAGGGTCGGGGACTAGCGGGAGACGAGACATTCAGTACTTC.